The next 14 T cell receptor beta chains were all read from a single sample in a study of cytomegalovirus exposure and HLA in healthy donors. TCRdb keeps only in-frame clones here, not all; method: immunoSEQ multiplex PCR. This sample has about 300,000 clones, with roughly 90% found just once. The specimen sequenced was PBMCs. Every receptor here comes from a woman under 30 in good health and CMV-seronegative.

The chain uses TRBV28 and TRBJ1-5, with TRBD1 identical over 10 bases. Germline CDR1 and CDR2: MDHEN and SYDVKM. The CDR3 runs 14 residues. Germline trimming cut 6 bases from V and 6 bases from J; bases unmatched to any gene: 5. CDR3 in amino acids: CASRLGQGGQPQHF. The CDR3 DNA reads TGTGCCAGCAGGTTAGGACAGGGGGGTCAGCCCCAGCATTTT.

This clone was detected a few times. The CDR3 DNA reads TGCGCCAGCAGCTTGGACCCACCGGACAGGGGTATCTACGAGCAGTACTTC. It encodes CASSLDPPDRGIYEQYF. The chain joins TRBV5-1 to TRBJ2-7; 9 bases align to TRBD1. This CDR3 is 17 amino acids long. Per germline, CDR1 SGHRS and CDR2 YFSETQ. Trimming took 0 bases from V and 3 from J; bases not matched to a gene: 10.

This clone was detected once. DNA for the CDR3: TGTGCCAGCAGCTTAGATTCGGGAGGTGGACCCACGGAGCAGTTCTTC. Protein: CASSLDSGGGPTEQFF. This chain links TRBV11-3 with TRBJ2-1; TRBD2 matches at 7 bases. Germline assignment: CDR1 SGHNT and CDR2 YENEEA. Losses at the gene ends were 0 bases for V and 10 bases for J; bases not matched to a gene: 12. CDR3 length: 16 residues.

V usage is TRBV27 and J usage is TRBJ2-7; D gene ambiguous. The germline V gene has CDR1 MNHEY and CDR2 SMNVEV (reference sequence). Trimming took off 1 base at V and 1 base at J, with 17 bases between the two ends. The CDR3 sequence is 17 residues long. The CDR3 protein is CASSLYYGEDGSYEQYF. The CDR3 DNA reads TGTGCCAGCAGTTTATATTATGGAGAGGATGGGTCCTACGAGCAGTACTTC.

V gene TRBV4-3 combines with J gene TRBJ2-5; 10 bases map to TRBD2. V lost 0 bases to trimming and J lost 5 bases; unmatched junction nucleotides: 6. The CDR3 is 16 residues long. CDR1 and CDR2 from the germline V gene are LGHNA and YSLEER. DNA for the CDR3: TGCGCCAGCAGCCAAGATCTTCTAGCGGGAGCTGAGACCCAGTACTTC. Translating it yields CASSQDLLAGAETQYF.

The CDR3 DNA is TGTGCCAGCAGCTCCAGGGGACGCACAGATACGCAGTATTTT. It encodes CASSSRGRTDTQYF. The gene calls are TRBV5-8 and TRBJ2-3; D might be TRBD1 (6 bases). Germline lookup yields CDR1 SGHTS and CDR2 YDEGEE. This CDR3 spans 14 amino acids. Trimming stripped 3 bases from V and 1 base from J, with 9 bases between.

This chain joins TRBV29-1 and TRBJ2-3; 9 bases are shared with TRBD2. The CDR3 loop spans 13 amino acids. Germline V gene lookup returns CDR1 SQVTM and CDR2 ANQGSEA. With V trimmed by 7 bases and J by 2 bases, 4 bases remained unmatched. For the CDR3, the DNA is TGCAGCGGCGGGGGGGTTAACACAGATACGCAGTATTTT. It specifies CSGGGVNTDTQYF.

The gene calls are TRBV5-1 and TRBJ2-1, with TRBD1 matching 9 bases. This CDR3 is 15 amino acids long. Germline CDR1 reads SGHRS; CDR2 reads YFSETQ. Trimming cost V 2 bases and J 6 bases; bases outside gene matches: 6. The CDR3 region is CASSFTGGLLNEQFF. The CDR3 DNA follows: TGCGCCAGCAGCTTCACAGGGGGCCTCCTCAATGAGCAGTTCTTC.

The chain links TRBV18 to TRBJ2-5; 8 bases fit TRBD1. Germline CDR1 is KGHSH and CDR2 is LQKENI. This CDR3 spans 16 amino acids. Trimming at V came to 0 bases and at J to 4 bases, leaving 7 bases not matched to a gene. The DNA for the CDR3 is TGTGCCAGCTCACCACCTCGGACAGGGAGGTTAGAGACCCAGTACTTC. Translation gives CASSPPRTGRLETQYF.

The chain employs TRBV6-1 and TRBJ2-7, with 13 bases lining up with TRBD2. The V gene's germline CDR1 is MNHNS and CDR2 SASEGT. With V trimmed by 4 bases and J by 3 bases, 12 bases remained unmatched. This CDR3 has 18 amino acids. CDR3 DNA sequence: TGTGCCAGCAGTGCCACGCCGGGGACTAGCGGGAATGGCTACGAGCAGTACTTC. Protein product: CASSATPGTSGNGYEQYF.

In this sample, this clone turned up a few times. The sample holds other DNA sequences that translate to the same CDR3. CDR3 loop: CASSGRQGDTGELFF. The CDR3 coding sequence is TGTGCCAGCAGTGGGCGGCAGGGGGACACCGGGGAGCTGTTTTTT. The chain combines TRBV25-1 with TRBJ2-2, with 7 nucleotides matching TRBD1. The germline V gene encodes CDR1 MGHDK and CDR2 SYGVNS. The CDR3 is made up of 15 amino acids. V trimming: 4 bases; J trimming: 3 bases; junction bases outside the gene matches: 5. Drawing the rest from reference TRBV25-1 and TRBJ2-2, the complete variable domain is EADIYQTPRYLVIGTGKKITLECSQTMGHDKMYWYQQDPGMELHLIHYSYGVNSTEKGDLSSESTVSRIRTEHFPLTLESARPSHTSQYLCASSGRQGDTGELFFGEGSRLTVL.

The CDR3: CASSLPGNPYEQYF. As DNA, the CDR3 is TGTGCCAGCAGCTTGCCCGGGAACCCCTACGAGCAGTACTTC. This chain links TRBV5-6 with TRBJ2-7; a possible D gene is TRBD2 (5 bases). V was pared by 1 base and J by 2 bases, with 10 bases between. The CDR3 length is 14 residues. Germline V gene data show CDR1 as SGHDT and CDR2 as YYEEEE.

CDR3 sequence (DNA): TGTGCCAGCAGTGAGCAGGCGAGCACAGATACGCAGTATTTT. Amino acid sequence: CASSEQASTDTQYF. The chain uses TRBV28 and TRBJ2-3, with D hard to call. The CDR3 covers 14 residues. Germline CDR1 MDHEN, CDR2 SYDVKM. Trimming took 5 bases from V and 0 from J, leaving 9 bases between them.

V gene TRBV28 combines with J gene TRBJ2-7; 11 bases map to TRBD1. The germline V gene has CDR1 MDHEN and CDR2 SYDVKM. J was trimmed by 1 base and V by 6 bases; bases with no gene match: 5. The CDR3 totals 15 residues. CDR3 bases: TGTGCCAGCAGCGACGGGACAGGGGGTTCCTACGAGCAGTACTTC. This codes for CASSDGTGGSYEQYF.